One sample yielded the 29 T cell receptor beta chains listed below, sequenced in a study of T cells in Graves' hyperthyroidism and ophthalmopathy. Amplified TCR beta CDR3 regions derived from RNA transcripts. First-round RT-PCR targeting the TCR CDR3 was performed with the HTBI primer set. TCRdb fed the multiplex PCR reads into MiXCR, producing one record per CDR3 protein. Of roughly 520,000 distinct CDR3 sequences detected, around a quarter appear once; the ten largest clones hold about 11%. Specimen: blood. These receptors all stem from a woman aged 25 to 45 with Graves' ophthalmopathy.

This clonotype was observed a single time. The chain recombines TRBV11-2 with TRBJ2-5; TRBD2 matches at 8 bases. This CDR3 has 15 residues. CDR1 and CDR2 (germline): SGHAT, FQNNGV. Unmatched junction bases numbered 6, after V lost 4 bases and J lost 2 bases. The CDR3 DNA is TGTGCCAGCAGCTATATCGGGGGGGTACAAGAGACCCAGTACTTC. This translates into CASSYIGGVQETQYF.

This chain's CDR3 is CASSSDPSGGDQETQYF. DNA for the CDR3: TGTGCCAGCAGCTCCGACCCTAGCGGGGGGGACCAAGAGACCCAGTACTTC. V usage is TRBV7-6 and J usage is TRBJ2-5, with 12 bases lining up with TRBD2. In germline, CDR1 is SGHVS, CDR2 FNYEAQ. The CDR3 totals 17 residues. The ends lost 4 bases at V and 0 bases at J; junction bases unmatched: 6.

This clonotype came up many times. This chain connects TRBV12-3 or TRBV12-4 to TRBJ1-3; TRBD1 is a possible D gene (5 bases). The CDR3 is made up of 17 amino acids. Deletions cut 7 bases from V and 2 bases from J, with 21 bases between. The CDR3: CASTSRGLKRTGNTIYF. The CDR3 nucleotides read TGTGCCAGCACCTCTAGGGGACTTAAGAGGACTGGAAACACCATATATTTT.

The sample holds many counts of this clonotype. This may be a read error: a much more frequent sequence differs by one nucleotide. The rearrangement uses TRBV6-5 and TRBJ2-7; D gene uncertain. Trimming stripped 6 bases from V and 6 bases from J, with 12 bases between. The germline gives CDR1 MNHEY, CDR2 SVGAGI. This CDR3 comprises 12 residues. CDR3 DNA sequence: TGTGCCAGCAGCCTCGAGCCGGGCGAGCAGTACTTC. This gives the protein CASSLEPGEQYF.

The sample holds many counts of this clonotype. The chain joins TRBV2 to TRBJ1-1; D remains ambiguous. V was trimmed by 9 bases and J by 3 bases, leaving 5 bases between them. CDR1 and CDR2 from the germline V gene are SNHLY and FYNNEI. The CDR3 runs to 10 residues. In nucleotides, the CDR3 is TGTGCCAGAGGGCACACTGAAGCTTTCTTT. It codes for CARGHTEAFF.

This clonotype has a count of ten or more. V usage is TRBV20-1 and J usage is TRBJ2-7; D remains ambiguous. CDR1 is DFQATT, CDR2 SNEGSKA, per germline (reference sequence). This CDR3 has 13 amino acids. V lost 3 bases to trimming and J lost 4 bases, with 13 bases between them. CDR3 coding DNA: TGCAGTGCTAGCCCGGGTCTGGCGTACGAGCAGTACTTC. Protein sequence: CSASPGLAYEQYF.

Here the CDR3 DNA reads TGTGCCAGCAGTCCACTTGGGCGGATTAGCAATCAGCCCCAGCATTTT. Protein: CASSPLGRISNQPQHF. This sequence joins TRBV27 and TRBJ1-5; D remains unclear. This CDR3 contains 16 residues. Germline CDR1 and CDR2: MNHEY and SMNVEV (reference sequence). Trimming took 5 bases from V and 0 from J, leaving 14 bases between them.

In its sample, this clonotype was seen many times. The chain carries TRBV15 and TRBJ2-7; TRBD1 might be the D (5 bases). Germline V gene lookup returns CDR1 LNHNV and CDR2 YYDKDF (reference sequence). The V end was cut by 1 base, the J end by 3 bases, with 13 bases between. The CDR3 length is 15 residues. In nucleotides, the CDR3 is TGTGCCACCAGCAGAGTAGCAGGGAAGGGCTACGAGCAGTACTTC. Translated, it gives CATSRVAGKGYEQYF.

V usage is TRBV4-2 and J usage is TRBJ1-5; D ambiguous. Trimming shortened V by 4 bases and J by 1 base, and 17 bases separated the two germline ends. The V gene's germline CDR1 is LGHNA and CDR2 YNFKEQ. This CDR3 is 17 amino acids long. Written as DNA, the CDR3 is TGTGCCAGCAGCCCCCCGGTGGGAGTAGAGAGCAATCAGCCCCAGCATTTT. It codes for CASSPPVGVESNQPQHF.

This clonotype has a count of ten or more. This chain connects TRBV20-1 to TRBJ1-2, with 9 bases matching TRBD1. Trimming removed 3 bases from V and 3 bases from J; junction bases left unmatched: 8. The CDR3 totals 15 residues. Per germline, CDR1 DFQATT and CDR2 SNEGSKA (reference sequence). CDR3 coding DNA: TGCAGTGCTAGCCCTACAAGGACAGGGGACTATGGCTACACCTTC. Protein: CSASPTRTGDYGYTF.

This clonotype came up many times. The rearrangement joins TRBV7-3 to TRBJ2-2; D tentatively reads TRBD1 or TRBD2 (5 bases each). This CDR3 contains 13 residues. Germline V lookup: CDR1 SGHTA, CDR2 FQGTGA. V lost 5 bases and J 6 bases, leaving 10 bases between the germline ends. CDR3 sequence reads: CASSPMGAGELFF. The CDR3 DNA is TGTGCCAGCAGCCCCATGGGGGCCGGGGAGCTGTTTTTT. Looking up the rest from reference TRBV7-3 and TRBJ2-2 gives the full variable domain: GAGVSQTPSNKVTEKGKYVELRCDPISGHTALYWYRQSLGQGPEFLIYFQGTGAADDSGLPNDRFFAVRPEGSVSTLKIQRTERGDSAVYLCASSPMGAGELFFGEGSRLTVL.

Ten or more counts support this clonotype. This chain connects TRBV25-1 to TRBJ2-7; D gene ambiguous. Trimming took 2 bases from V and 2 from J, leaving 7 bases between them. CDR1 is MGHDK and CDR2 is SYGVNS in the germline V gene. The CDR3 has 13 amino acids. CDR3 loop: CASSEGKTYEQYF. CDR3 nucleotide sequence: TGTGCCAGCAGTGAAGGAAAGACCTACGAGCAGTACTTC.

This chain links TRBV6-5 with TRBJ2-7; 7 positions match TRBD1. Germline V gene sequence: CDR1 MNHEY, CDR2 SVGAGI. The V gene end was trimmed by 5 bases and the J gene end by 2 bases; junction bases not matched to a gene: 9. This CDR3 is 15 amino acids long. CDR3 DNA sequence: TGTGCCAGCAGTAATCGACAGGGTTTCGCCTACGAGCAGTACTTC. Translation: CASSNRQGFAYEQYF.

This rearrangement joins TRBV30 to TRBJ2-7; 7 bases match TRBD1. CDR1 and CDR2 (germline): GTSNPN, SVGIG (reference sequence). V lost 3 bases, J lost 2 bases, and 4 bases stayed unmatched. This CDR3 region has 13 residues. The CDR3 sequence: CAWRYRGAYEQYF. The CDR3 nucleotides are TGTGCCTGGAGATACAGGGGAGCCTACGAGCAGTACTTC.

This clonotype occurred many times. The genes are TRBV6-2 or TRBV6-3 and TRBJ2-2, with TRBD2 identical over 13 bases. V was pared by 2 bases and J by 4 bases, with 7 bases of the junction left unmatched. The CDR3 is 18 amino acids. Germline loops: CDR1 MNHEY, CDR2 SVGEGT. The CDR3 protein is CASSYPTSGGALTGELFF. CDR3 nucleotide sequence: TGTGCCAGCAGTTACCCCACTAGCGGGGGGGCTCTCACCGGGGAGCTGTTTTTT.

At least ten counts were recorded for this clonotype. J is TRBJ1-2 and V is TRBV14; TRBD1 matches 9 bases. The V gene end was trimmed by 5 bases and the J gene end by 5 bases; junction bases not matched to a gene: 9. The CDR3 length is 15 residues. Germline CDR1 SGHDN, CDR2 FVKESK. CDR3 in DNA: TGTGCCAGCAGCTTCGGGACAGGGCTGTTGTATGGCTACACCTTC. Translating gives CASSFGTGLLYGYTF. Complete variable domain (other parts from reference TRBV14 and TRBJ1-2): EAGVTQFPSHSVIEKGQTVTLRCDPISGHDNLYWYRRVMGKEIKFLLHFVKESKQDESGMPNNRFLAERTGGTYSTLKVQPAELEDSGVYFCASSFGTGLLYGYTFGSGTRLTVV.

The chain is built from TRBV19 and TRBJ2-2, with no clear D. CDR1 and CDR2 from the germline V gene are LNHDA and SQIVND (reference sequence). The V end lost 5 bases, the J end lost 1 base, and 11 bases lay between the germline ends. The CDR3 totals 15 residues. The CDR3 DNA is TGTGCCAGTAGTGCTATCGGGCTGAACACCGGGGAGCTGTTTTTT. Translation gives CASSAIGLNTGELFF.

The chain joins TRBV10-3 to TRBJ2-7; 7 positions match TRBD1. From germline, CDR1 is ENHRY and CDR2 SYGVKD. The CDR3 consists of 14 residues. With 3 bases clipped from V and 6 bases from J, the junction kept 8 bases outside the gene matches. The CDR3 reads CAISDKRDSSEQYF. For the CDR3, the DNA is TGTGCCATCAGTGACAAAAGGGACAGTTCCGAGCAGTACTTC.

The sample holds many counts of this clonotype. The CDR3 is CASSPPGRNTGELFF. CDR3 DNA sequence: TGTGCCAGCTCACCACCGGGTCGGAACACCGGGGAGCTGTTTTTT. The chain is built from TRBV18 and TRBJ2-2, with D unresolved. Trimming stripped 0 bases from V and 1 base from J, with 6 bases between. The CDR3 length is 15 residues. Germline V gene sequence: CDR1 KGHSH, CDR2 LQKENI.

This chain links TRBV7-6 with TRBJ2-5; 14 nucleotides line up with TRBD2. The CDR3 covers 17 residues. The V segment lost 5 bases and the J segment 4 bases; nucleotides outside the gene matches: 9. Germline V gene sequence: CDR1 SGHVS, CDR2 FNYEAQ. In DNA, the CDR3 is TGTGCCAGCAGCCGGAGGACTAGCGGGGGGCAGGGAGAGACCCAGTACTTC. Amino acid sequence: CASSRRTSGGQGETQYF.

This clonotype has just a few counts. The chain couples TRBV6-1 to TRBJ1-3, with a weak D call TRBD1 (6 bases). The germline V gene has CDR1 MNHNS and CDR2 SASEGT. The V end lost 5 bases, the J end lost 7 bases, and 15 bases lay between the germline ends. The CDR3 length is 14 residues. CDR3 DNA: TGTGCCAGCAGTCAAGGGGGGCCCGGGAACACCATATATTTT. As protein: CASSQGGPGNTIYF.

This clonotype was detected many times. This chain connects TRBV11-2 to TRBJ1-3; D is undetermined. CDR1 is SGHAT and CDR2 is FQNNGV in the germline V gene. The V end was cut by 5 bases, the J end by 8 bases, with 10 bases between. The CDR3 covers 12 residues. CDR3 in DNA: TGTGCCAGCAGCGAGTTTGGGGACACCATATATTTT. It translates to CASSEFGDTIYF.

This clonotype was observed many times. This rearrangement joins TRBV5-1 to TRBJ1-3, with a tentative D call TRBD1 (5 bases). CDR1 and CDR2 from the germline V gene are SGHRS and YFSETQ. There are 15 residues in the CDR3. Trimming removed 7 bases at V and 4 bases at J, with 18 bases between. CDR3: CASANGASGGNTIYF. The CDR3, as DNA: TGCGCCAGCGCCAACGGGGCGAGTGGCGGAAACACCATATATTTT.

This clonotype was seen ten or more times. The V and J genes are TRBV5-1 and TRBJ1-1; 10 nucleotides align to TRBD1. Trimming took 1 base from V and 6 from J; bases not matched to a gene: 6. CDR1 is SGHRS and CDR2 is YFSETQ in the germline V gene. CDR3 length: 15 amino acids. CDR3 coding DNA: TGCGCCAGCAGCTTGCGGACAGGGGGGTTGGCTGAAGCTTTCTTT. Translated: CASSLRTGGLAEAFF.

This clonotype was seen ten or more times. This chain links TRBV4-2 with TRBJ2-2; 12 nucleotides match TRBD2. This CDR3 comprises 21 residues. Germline CDR1 is LGHNA and CDR2 is YNFKEQ. V was clipped by 4 bases and J by 0 bases; unmatched bases: 15. This CDR3 reads CASSRTWASLAGGTNTGELFF. The CDR3 coding sequence is TGTGCCAGCAGCCGGACTTGGGCGAGCCTAGCGGGGGGGACGAACACCGGGGAGCTGTTTTTT.

This clonotype was picked up one time. The chain links TRBV6-1 to TRBJ2-5; D may be TRBD1 (5 bases). The germline CDR1 and CDR2 sequences are MNHNS and SASEGT. V shed 6 bases and J shed 0 bases, with 11 bases lying between them. The CDR3 is made up of 14 amino acids. CDR3: CASSPRAHQETQYF. The DNA of the CDR3 is TGTGCCAGCAGCCCCAGGGCACACCAAGAGACCCAGTACTTC.

The gene calls are TRBV28 and TRBJ2-7; TRBD2 matches 9 bases. Trimming removed 3 bases from V and 4 bases from J; junction bases left unmatched: 10. Germline CDR1 reads MDHEN; CDR2 reads SYDVKM. CDR3 length: 16 residues. The CDR3, as DNA: TGTGCCAGCAGTTTGGGTGGCGGGAGGGCGTTATACGAGCAGTACTTC. Encoded protein: CASSLGGGRALYEQYF.

Ten or more counts support this clonotype. The V gene is TRBV20-1, the J gene TRBJ1-3; D call uncertain. Germline V CDR1 and CDR2: DFQATT, SNEGSKA (reference sequence). The CDR3 contains 15 residues. V lost 0 bases and J lost 0, with 9 bases in between. The CDR3 loop reads CSARDVRSSGNTIYF. The CDR3 DNA follows: TGCAGTGCTAGAGATGTGCGAAGCTCTGGAAACACCATATATTTT.

This clonotype was seen many times. The genes are TRBV29-1 and TRBJ1-2; possible D gene TRBD1, 6 bases. This CDR3 spans 13 amino acids. Trimming removed 0 bases at V and 7 bases at J, with 12 bases between. CDR1 and CDR2 from the germline V gene are SQVTM and ANQGSEA. The CDR3 loop is CSVEDQGLAGYTF. As DNA, the CDR3 is TGCAGCGTTGAAGACCAGGGGCTTGCTGGCTACACCTTC.